Presented here are 14 T cell receptor beta chains from one specimen sequenced in a study of T cells after yellow fever vaccination (dated by TCRdb to between 2018 and 2020). Library preparation was by 5' RACE. For sequencing, an Illumina HiSeq 2500 was employed. In TCRdb, the public reads were trimmed at Q25 with fastp and aligned with MiXCR, with productive beta chains retained. Duplicate CDR3 protein sequences are folded into a single record with the most common DNA and genes. The sample records 450,000 to 550,000 distinct CDR3 sequences, around a fifth of which are singletons. The biggest ten clones account for roughly a sixth of the sample. What the treatment or condition label conveys for this sample: live attenuated yellow fever vaccine strain. Source: PBMCs, taken less than 25 days after the first yellow fever vaccination. Receptor source: a man younger than 35 who received the YFV17D yellow fever vaccine.

The genes are TRBV7-3 and TRBJ2-5; D remains unclear. The CDR3 sequence is 13 residues long. V was pared by 0 bases and J by 5 bases, with 7 bases between. The germline CDR1 and CDR2 sequences are SGHTA and FQGTGA. DNA for the CDR3: TGTGCCAGCAGCTTAACGCCTCCGGAGACCCAGTACTTC. This sequence encodes CASSLTPPETQYF.

The rearrangement uses TRBV5-1 and TRBJ1-1, with a weak D call TRBD1 (6 bases). Germline CDR1 and CDR2: SGHRS and YFSETQ. This CDR3 spans 13 amino acids. Between the trimmed V and J ends, which lost 5 bases and 8 bases, there was a span of 16 bases. CDR3 sequence (DNA): TGCGCCAGCAGACGCTCTGGACAGCTAGAAGCTTTCTTT. The encoded protein is CASRRSGQLEAFF.

The genes are TRBV4-3 and TRBJ2-3, with D perhaps TRBD1 (6 bases). Germline V gene sequence: CDR1 LGHNA, CDR2 YSLEER. The V gene lost 4 bases and the J gene lost 0 bases, with 17 bases spanning the gap. The CDR3 has 17 residues. The CDR3 loop is CASSPFNGRGSTDTQYF. DNA for the CDR3: TGCGCCAGCAGCCCTTTTAATGGCAGGGGAAGCACAGATACGCAGTATTTT.

The rearrangement joins TRBV4-3 to TRBJ2-1; 7 bases map to TRBD2. Germline V gives CDR1 LGHNA, CDR2 YSLEER. V lost 4 bases, J lost 10 bases, and 10 bases stayed unmatched. This CDR3 region has 14 residues. CDR3 DNA: TGCGCCAGCAGCCTTGGGGGGGGGGTACACGAGCAGTTCTTC. It translates to CASSLGGGVHEQFF.

Ten or more counts support this clonotype. The gene calls are TRBV5-4 and TRBJ1-4, with 9 bases aligning to TRBD1. Looked up from germline, CDR1 is SGHNT and CDR2 is YYREEE (reference sequence). The V gene end was trimmed by 2 bases and the J gene end by 8 bases; junction bases not matched to a gene: 4. The CDR3 is 14 residues long. The CDR3 region has the DNA TGTGCCAGCAGCTTACAGGGGGCGGTCGAAAAACTGTTTTTT. Translation gives CASSLQGAVEKLFF.

This clonotype was seen repeatedly, ten times or more. V gene TRBV12-3 or TRBV12-4 combines with J gene TRBJ1-5, with D hard to call. This CDR3 is built from 15 residues. V was shortened by 6 bases and J by 6 bases, with 18 bases between the two germline ends. The CDR3 spells CASSPSGRGAQPQHF. The CDR3 coding sequence is TGTGCCAGCAGCCCTAGCGGCCGGGGAGCTCAGCCCCAGCATTTT.

This clonotype was recorded only once. This CDR3 reads CASSPGHPFEQYV. CDR3 sequence (DNA): TGTGCCAGCAGTCCCGGACACCCTTTCGAGCAGTACGTC. The chain links TRBV27 to TRBJ2-7, with D possibly being TRBD1 (5 bases). Trimming removed 5 bases from V and 6 bases from J, with 14 bases in between. The germline V gene has CDR1 MNHEY and CDR2 SMNVEV (reference sequence). The CDR3 is 13 residues long.

V usage is TRBV11-2 and J usage is TRBJ2-5; the D gene is possibly TRBD2 (8 bases). Germline V gene sequence: CDR1 SGHAT, CDR2 FQNNGV. The CDR3 contains 17 residues. V gave up 3 bases and J gave up 0 bases, with 17 bases separating them. The DNA for the CDR3 is TGTGCCAGCAGCTTGTGGACTAGCAGGGGGTACCAAGAGACCCAGTACTTC. Amino acids: CASSLWTSRGYQETQYF.

The table lists this clonotype with a few counts. The V and J genes are TRBV20-1 and TRBJ2-4, with 7 bases that match TRBD1. Germline trimming cut 0 bases from V and 3 bases from J; bases unmatched to any gene: 11. This CDR3 region has 17 residues. Germline loops: CDR1 DFQATT, CDR2 SNEGSKA (reference sequence). The CDR3 DNA sequence: TGCAGTGCTAGAGATCTCAGGACAGGAGGAGACAAAAACATTCAGTACTTC. It specifies CSARDLRTGGDKNIQYF.

The V and J genes are TRBV9 and TRBJ1-1; D unresolved. Per the germline V gene, CDR1 is SGDLS and CDR2 is YYNGEE. V lost 1 base, J lost 1 base, and 5 bases lay in between. The CDR3 totals 13 residues. The CDR3, as DNA: TGTGCCAGCAGCGTACACCCGAACACTGAAGCTTTCTTT. It encodes CASSVHPNTEAFF. Drawing the rest from reference TRBV9 and TRBJ1-1, the complete variable domain is DSGVTQTPKHLITATGQRVTLRCSPRSGDLSVYWYQQSLDQGLQFLIQYYNGEERAKGNILERFSAQQFPDLHSELNLSSLELGDSALYFCASSVHPNTEAFFGQGTRLTVV.

The CDR3 protein is CASSQVEQGATEAFF. Here the CDR3 DNA reads TGCGCCAGCAGCCAAGTGGAGCAGGGGGCCACTGAAGCTTTCTTT. V is TRBV4-3 and J is TRBJ1-1, with 8 bases aligning to TRBD1. CDR3 length: 15 amino acids. CDR1 is LGHNA and CDR2 is YSLEER in the germline V gene. The trim removed 1 base at V and 4 bases at J, leaving 5 bases unmatched.

The chain recombines TRBV5-1 with TRBJ1-6; D remains unclear. Per the germline V gene, CDR1 is SGHRS and CDR2 is YFSETQ. The CDR3 consists of 14 residues. The ends were cut back, 0 bases at V and 8 bases at J, with 9 bases in the middle. In DNA form, the CDR3 reads TGCGCCAGCAGCTTGGAGGGTCCTTATTCACCCCTCCACTTT. Amino acids: CASSLEGPYSPLHF.

This chain uses TRBV5-1 with TRBJ1-3, with unresolved D. This CDR3 comprises 15 residues. Trimming pared 0 bases from V and 4 bases from J, leaving 11 bases between. CDR1 SGHRS and CDR2 YFSETQ come from the germline V gene. The CDR3 region has the DNA TGCGCCAGCAGCTTGGAATGGGGAGCGGGAAACACCATATATTTT. This encodes CASSLEWGAGNTIYF.

Only a few counts were recorded for this clonotype. The J gene is TRBJ1-5, the V gene TRBV15; D gene uncertain. The CDR3 extends over 13 amino acids. V shed 0 bases and J shed 7 bases, with 7 bases lying between them. From germline, CDR1 is LNHNV and CDR2 YYDKDF (reference sequence). The CDR3 loop is CATSREARQPQHF. The CDR3 nucleotides are TGTGCCACCAGCAGAGAGGCGCGGCAGCCCCAGCATTTT.